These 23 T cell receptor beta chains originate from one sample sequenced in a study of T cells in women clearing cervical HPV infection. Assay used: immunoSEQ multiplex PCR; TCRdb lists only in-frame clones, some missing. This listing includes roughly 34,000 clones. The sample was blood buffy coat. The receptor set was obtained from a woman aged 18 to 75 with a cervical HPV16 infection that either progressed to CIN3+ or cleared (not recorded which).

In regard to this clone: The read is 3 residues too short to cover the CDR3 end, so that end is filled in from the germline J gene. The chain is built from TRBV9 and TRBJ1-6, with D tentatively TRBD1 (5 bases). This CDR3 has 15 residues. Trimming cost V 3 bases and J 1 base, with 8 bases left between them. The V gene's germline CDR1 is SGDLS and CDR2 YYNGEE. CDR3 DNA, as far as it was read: TGTGCCAGCAGCGAAGACAGTTCCTATAATTCACCC. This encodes CASSEDSSYNSP. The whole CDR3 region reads CASSEDSSYNSPLHF.

Incomplete CDR3 DNA: TGCAGCGTTGAAGACAAACCGCACGGACAGGGAGAGGGATATAATTCACCC. Its protein is CSVEDKPHGQGEGYNSP. In full, the CDR3 reads CSVEDKPHGQGEGYNSPLHF. This chain links TRBV29-1 with TRBJ1-6, with 8 bases that match TRBD1. The read finishes 3 residues shy of the CDR3 end, and the germline J gene is used to complete it. Unmatched junction bases numbered 17, after V lost 0 bases and J lost 4 bases. CDR1 is SQVTM, CDR2 ANQGSEA, per germline. The CDR3 extends over 20 amino acids. Full variable domain (missing parts from reference TRBV29-1 and TRBJ1-6): SAVISQKPSRDICQRGTSLTIQCQVDSQVTMMFWYRQQPGQSLTLIATANQGSEATYESGFVIDKFPISRPNLTFSTLTVSNMSPEDSSIYLCSVEDKPHGQGEGYNSPLHFGNGTRLTVT.

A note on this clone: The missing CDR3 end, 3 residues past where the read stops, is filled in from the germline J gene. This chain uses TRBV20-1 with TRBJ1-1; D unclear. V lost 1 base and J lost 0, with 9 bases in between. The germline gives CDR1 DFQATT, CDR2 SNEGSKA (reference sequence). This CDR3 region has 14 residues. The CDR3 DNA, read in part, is TGCAGTGCTAGAGCGCCAGTCATGAACACTGAA. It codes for CSARAPVMNTE. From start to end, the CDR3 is CSARAPVMNTEAFF.

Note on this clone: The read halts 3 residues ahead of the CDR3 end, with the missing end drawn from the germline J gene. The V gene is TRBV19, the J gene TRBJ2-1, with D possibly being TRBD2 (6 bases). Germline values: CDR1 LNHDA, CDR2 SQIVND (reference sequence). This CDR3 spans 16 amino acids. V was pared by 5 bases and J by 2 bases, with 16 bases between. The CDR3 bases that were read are TGTGCCAGTAGTTACGGGTCGGGACTGACCTACAATGAG. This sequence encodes CASSYGSGLTYNE. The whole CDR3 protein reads CASSYGSGLTYNEQFF.

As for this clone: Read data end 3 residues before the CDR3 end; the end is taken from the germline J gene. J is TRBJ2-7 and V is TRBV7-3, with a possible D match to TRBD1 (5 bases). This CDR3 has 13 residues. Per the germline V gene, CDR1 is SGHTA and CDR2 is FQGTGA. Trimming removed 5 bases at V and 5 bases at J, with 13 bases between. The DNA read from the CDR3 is TGTGCCAGCAGCCCAGGGTTGGCGGACGAG. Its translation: CASSPGLADE. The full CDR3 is CASSPGLADEQYF.

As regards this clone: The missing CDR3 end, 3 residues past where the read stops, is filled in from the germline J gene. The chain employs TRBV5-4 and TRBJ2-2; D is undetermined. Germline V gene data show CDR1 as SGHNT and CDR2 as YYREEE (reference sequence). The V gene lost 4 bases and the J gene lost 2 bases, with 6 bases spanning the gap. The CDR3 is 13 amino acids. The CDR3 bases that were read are TGTGCCAGCAGCCATCAAAACACCGGGGAG. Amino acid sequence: CASSHQNTGE. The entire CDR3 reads CASSHQNTGELFF.

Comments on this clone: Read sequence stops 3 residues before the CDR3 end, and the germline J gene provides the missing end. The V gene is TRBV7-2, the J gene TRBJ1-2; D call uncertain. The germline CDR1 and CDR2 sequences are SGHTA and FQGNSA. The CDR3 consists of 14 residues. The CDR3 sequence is CASSLSAGRDTYTF. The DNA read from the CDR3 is TGTGCCAGCAGCTTATCGGCGGGGAGGGATACC.

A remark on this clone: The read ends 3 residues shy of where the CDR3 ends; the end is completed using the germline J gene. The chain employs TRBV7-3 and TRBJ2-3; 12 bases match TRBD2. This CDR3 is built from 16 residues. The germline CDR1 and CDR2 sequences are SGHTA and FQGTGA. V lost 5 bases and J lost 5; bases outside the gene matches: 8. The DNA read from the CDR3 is TGTGCCAGCAGCGCCACCCTAGCGGGGGGGCGAGATACG. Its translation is CASSATLAGGRDT. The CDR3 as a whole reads CASSATLAGGRDTQYF.

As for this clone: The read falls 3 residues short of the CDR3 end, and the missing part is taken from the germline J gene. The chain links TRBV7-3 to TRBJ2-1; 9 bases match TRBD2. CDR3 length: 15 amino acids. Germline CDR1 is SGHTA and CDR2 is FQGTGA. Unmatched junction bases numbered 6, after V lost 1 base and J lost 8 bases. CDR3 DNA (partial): TGTGCCAGCAGCTTAATCGGCGGGGGGGGCGATGAG. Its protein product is CASSLIGGGGDE. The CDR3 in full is CASSLIGGGGDEQFF. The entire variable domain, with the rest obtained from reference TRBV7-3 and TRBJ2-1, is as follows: GAGVSQTPSNKVTEKGKYVELRCDPISGHTALYWYRQSLGQGPEFLIYFQGTGAADDSGLPNDRFFAVRPEGSVSTLKIQRTERGDSAVYLCASSLIGGGGDEQFFGPGTRLTVL.

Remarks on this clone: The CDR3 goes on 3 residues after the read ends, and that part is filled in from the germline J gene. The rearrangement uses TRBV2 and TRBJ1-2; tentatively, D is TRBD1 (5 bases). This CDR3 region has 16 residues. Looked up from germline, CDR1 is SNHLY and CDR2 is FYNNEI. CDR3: CASSDSVGLIPHDYTF. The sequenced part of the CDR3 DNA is TGTGCCAGCAGCGACTCAGTGGGGCTCATTCCCCACGAC.

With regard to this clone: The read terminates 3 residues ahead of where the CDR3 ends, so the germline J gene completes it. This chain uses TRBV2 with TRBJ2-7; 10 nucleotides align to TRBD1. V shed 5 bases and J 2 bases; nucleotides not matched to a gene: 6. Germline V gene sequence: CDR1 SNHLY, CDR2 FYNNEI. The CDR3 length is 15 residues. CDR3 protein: CASSPDRGRTYEQYF. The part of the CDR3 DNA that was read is TGTGCCAGCAGTCCCGACAGGGGGCGCACCTACGAG.

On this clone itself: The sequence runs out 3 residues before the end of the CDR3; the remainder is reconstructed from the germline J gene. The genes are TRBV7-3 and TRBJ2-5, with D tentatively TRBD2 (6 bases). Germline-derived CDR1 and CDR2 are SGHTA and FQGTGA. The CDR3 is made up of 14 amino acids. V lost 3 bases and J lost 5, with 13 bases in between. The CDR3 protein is CASSFGTQRETQYF. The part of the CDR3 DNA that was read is TGTGCCAGCAGCTTCGGGACTCAGAGGGAGACC. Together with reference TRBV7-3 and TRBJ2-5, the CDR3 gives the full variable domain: GAGVSQTPSNKVTEKGKYVELRCDPISGHTALYWYRQSLGQGPEFLIYFQGTGAADDSGLPNDRFFAVRPEGSVSTLKIQRTERGDSAVYLCASSFGTQRETQYFGPGTRLLVL.

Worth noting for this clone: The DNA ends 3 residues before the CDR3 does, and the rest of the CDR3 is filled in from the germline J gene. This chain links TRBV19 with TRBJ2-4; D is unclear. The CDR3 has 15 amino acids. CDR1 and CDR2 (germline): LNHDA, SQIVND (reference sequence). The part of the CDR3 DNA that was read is TGTGCCAGTAGTATAGATTCGAACACGAACTATGGT. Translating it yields CASSIDSNTNYG. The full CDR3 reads CASSIDSNTNYGQYF.

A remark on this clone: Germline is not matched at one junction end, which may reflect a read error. The CDR3 protein is CASSLVVGQGETQYF. Partial CDR3 DNA: TGTGCTAGCAGCTTAGTGGTCGGCCAAGGGGAGACC. The chain links TRBV7-7 to TRBJ2-5; no clear D. The missing CDR3 end, 3 residues past where the read stops, is filled in from the germline J gene. This CDR3 comprises 15 residues. CDR1 is SSHAT and CDR2 is FNYEAQ in the germline V gene (reference sequence). The whole variable domain, remainder taken from reference TRBV7-7 and TRBJ2-5, is GAGVSQSPRYKVTKRGQDVTLRCDPISSHATLYWYQQALGQGPEFLTYFNYEAQPDKSGLPSDRFSAERPEGSISTLTIQRTEQRDSAMYRCASSLVVGQGETQYFGPGTRLLVL.

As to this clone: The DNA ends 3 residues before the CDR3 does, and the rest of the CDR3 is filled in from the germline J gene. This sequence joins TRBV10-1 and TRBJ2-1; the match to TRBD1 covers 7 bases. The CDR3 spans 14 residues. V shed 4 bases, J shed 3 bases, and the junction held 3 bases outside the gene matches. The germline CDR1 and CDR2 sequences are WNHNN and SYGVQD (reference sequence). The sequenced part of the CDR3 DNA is TGCGCCAGCAGTGGACAGGGCCTCTACAATGAG. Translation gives CASSGQGLYNE. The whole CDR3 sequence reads CASSGQGLYNEQFF.

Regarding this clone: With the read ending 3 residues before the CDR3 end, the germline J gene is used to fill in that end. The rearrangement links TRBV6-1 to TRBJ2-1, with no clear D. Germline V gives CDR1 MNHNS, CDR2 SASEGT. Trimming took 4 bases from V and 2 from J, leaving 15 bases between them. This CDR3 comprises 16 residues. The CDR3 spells CASSVTVGETYNEQFF. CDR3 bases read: TGTGCCAGCAGTGTTACAGTAGGAGAGACCTACAATGAG.

The CDR3 sequence: CSARMPDGGFNTEAFF. The CDR3 bases that were read are TGCAGTGCTAGAATGCCGGACGGGGGATTCAACACTGAA. The chain carries TRBV20-1 and TRBJ1-1; perhaps TRBD1 as D (5 bases). The sequence runs out 3 residues before the end of the CDR3; the remainder is reconstructed from the germline J gene. The CDR3 covers 16 residues. Trimming cost V 2 bases and J 2 bases, with 18 bases left between them. The germline V gene encodes CDR1 DFQATT and CDR2 SNEGSKA (reference sequence).

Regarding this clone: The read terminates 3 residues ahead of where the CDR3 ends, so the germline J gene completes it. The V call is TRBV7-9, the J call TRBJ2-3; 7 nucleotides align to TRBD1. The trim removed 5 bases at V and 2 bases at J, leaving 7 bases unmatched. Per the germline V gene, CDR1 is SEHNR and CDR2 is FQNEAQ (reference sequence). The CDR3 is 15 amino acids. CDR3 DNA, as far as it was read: TGTGCCAGCAGCGCAAGGGACAGTACCACAGATACG. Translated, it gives CASSARDSTTDT. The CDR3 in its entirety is CASSARDSTTDTQYF.

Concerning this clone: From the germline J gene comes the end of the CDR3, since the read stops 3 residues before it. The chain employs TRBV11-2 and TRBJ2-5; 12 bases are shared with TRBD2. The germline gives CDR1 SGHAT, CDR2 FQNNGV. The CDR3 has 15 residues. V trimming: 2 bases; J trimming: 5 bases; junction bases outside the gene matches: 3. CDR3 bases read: TGTGCCAGCAGCTTACTAGCGGGGGGGCGGGAGACC. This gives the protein CASSLLAGGRET. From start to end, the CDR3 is CASSLLAGGRETQYF.

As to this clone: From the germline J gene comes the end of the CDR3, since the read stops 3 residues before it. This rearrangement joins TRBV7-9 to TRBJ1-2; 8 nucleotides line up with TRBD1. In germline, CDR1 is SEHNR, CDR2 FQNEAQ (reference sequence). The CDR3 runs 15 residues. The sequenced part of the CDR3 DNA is TGTGCCAGTCCTCGTCCAGGGGGCGCCCCCAATGAC. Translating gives CASPRPGGAPND. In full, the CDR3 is CASPRPGGAPNDYTF.

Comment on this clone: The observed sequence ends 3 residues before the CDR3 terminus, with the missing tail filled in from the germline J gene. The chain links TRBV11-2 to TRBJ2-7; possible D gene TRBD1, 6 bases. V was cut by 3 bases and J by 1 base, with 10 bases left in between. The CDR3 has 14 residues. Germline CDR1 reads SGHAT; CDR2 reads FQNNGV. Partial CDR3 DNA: TGTGCCAGCAGCTTTAAGGGGGTTTCCTACGAG. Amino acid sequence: CASSFKGVSYE. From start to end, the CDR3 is CASSFKGVSYEQYF. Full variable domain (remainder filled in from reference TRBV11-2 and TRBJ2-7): EAGVAQSPRYKIIEKRQSVAFWCNPISGHATLYWYQQILGQGPKLLIQFQNNGVVDDSQLPKDRFSAERLKGVDSTLKIQPAKLEDSAVYLCASSFKGVSYEQYFGPGTRLTVT.

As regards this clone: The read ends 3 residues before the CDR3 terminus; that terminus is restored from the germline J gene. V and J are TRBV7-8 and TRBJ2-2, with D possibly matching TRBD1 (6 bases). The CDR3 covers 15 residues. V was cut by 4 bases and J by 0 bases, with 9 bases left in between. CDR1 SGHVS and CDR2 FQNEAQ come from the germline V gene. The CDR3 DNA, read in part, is TGTGCCAGCAGCTCCCGGACAGCGAACACCGGGGAG. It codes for CASSSRTANTGE. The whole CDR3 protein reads CASSSRTANTGELFF.

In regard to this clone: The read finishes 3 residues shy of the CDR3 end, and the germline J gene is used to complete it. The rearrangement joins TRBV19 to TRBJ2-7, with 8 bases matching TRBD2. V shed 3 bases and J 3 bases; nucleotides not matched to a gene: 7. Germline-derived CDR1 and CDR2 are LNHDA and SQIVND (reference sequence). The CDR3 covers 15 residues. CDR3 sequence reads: CASSIRLAPIYEQYF. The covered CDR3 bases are TGTGCCAGTAGTATCCGACTAGCGCCGATCTACGAG.